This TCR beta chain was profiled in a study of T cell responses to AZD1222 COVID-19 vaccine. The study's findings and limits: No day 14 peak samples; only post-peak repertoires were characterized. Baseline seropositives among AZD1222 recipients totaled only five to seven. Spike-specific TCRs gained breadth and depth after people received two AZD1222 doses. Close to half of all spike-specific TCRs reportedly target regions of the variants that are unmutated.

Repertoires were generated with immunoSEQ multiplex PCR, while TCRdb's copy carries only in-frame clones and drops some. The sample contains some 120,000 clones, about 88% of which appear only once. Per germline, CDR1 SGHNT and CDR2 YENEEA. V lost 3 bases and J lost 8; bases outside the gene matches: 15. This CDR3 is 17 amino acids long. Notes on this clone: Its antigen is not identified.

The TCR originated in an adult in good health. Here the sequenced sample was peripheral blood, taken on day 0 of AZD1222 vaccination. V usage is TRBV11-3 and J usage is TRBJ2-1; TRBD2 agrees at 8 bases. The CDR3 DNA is TGTGCCAGCAGCTTCTACCTTACAGCGACTAGCGCGGATGAGCAGTTCTTC. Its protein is CASSFYLTATSADEQFF.